The 32 T cell receptor beta chains given below trace back to one sample, sequenced in a study of beta chain features in type 1 diabetes. Findings and caveats of the study: When Type 1 diabetes patients were examined, their TCRB CDR3s proved moderately but significantly shorter in all four CD4+ subsets.

Sequenced material consisted of expressed TCRB transcripts (all of the isolated RNA was reverse transcribed). Measured with immunoSEQ multiplex PCR; TCRdb has only the in-frame clones, and not every one. Altogether about 710,000 clones are present, around 15% being singletons, with the ten largest covering approximately 0.043%. No antigens are known for them. Sequences were obtained from naive CD4+ T cells from blood. The receptors were sampled from a man aged 18 to 35 with type 1 diabetes.

The chain carries TRBV25-1 and TRBJ1-2; no clear D. CDR3 size: 13 residues. Deletions cut 2 bases from V and 4 bases from J, with 8 bases between. Germline V gives CDR1 MGHDK, CDR2 SYGVNS. The CDR3 bases are TGTGCCAGCAGTGAAGGTGATCGCTATGGCTACACCTTC. Amino acid sequence: CASSEGDRYGYTF.

This clone showed up just a few times. This chain connects TRBV4-3 to TRBJ2-4; no clear D. Germline-derived CDR1 and CDR2 are LGHNA and YSLEER. V lost 1 base and J lost 0, with 4 bases in between. The CDR3 consists of 14 residues. The CDR3 nucleotides read TGCGCCAGCAGCCAAGGTCTAGCCAAAAACATTCAGTACTTC. As protein: CASSQGLAKNIQYF.

J is TRBJ2-1 and V is TRBV6-5; D gene unclear. The germline gives CDR1 MNHEY, CDR2 SVGAGI. CDR3 length: 13 amino acids. The V gene lost 6 bases and the J gene lost 6 bases, with 12 bases spanning the gap. The CDR3 DNA reads TGTGCCAGCAGCTACATATTGGGCAATGAGCAGTTCTTC. Protein product: CASSYILGNEQFF.

The chain recombines TRBV4-1 with TRBJ1-2, with 9 bases lining up with TRBD1. Germline CDR1 is MGHRA and CDR2 is YSYEKL. V shed 3 bases, J shed 7 bases, and the junction held 9 bases outside the gene matches. The CDR3 is 15 amino acids. CDR3: CASSHPDRGGGGYTF. The CDR3 DNA reads TGCGCCAGCAGCCACCCGGACAGGGGCGGCGGTGGCTACACCTTC.

The sample holds a few counts of this clone. This rearrangement joins TRBV5-4 to TRBJ2-1; TRBD1 is a possible D gene (5 bases). Germline V gene sequence: CDR1 SGHNT, CDR2 YYREEE (reference sequence). Trimming removed 4 bases at V and 5 bases at J, with 10 bases between. The CDR3 runs to 13 residues. The CDR3 nucleotides are TGTGCCAGCAGCACAGGATCGGACAATGAGCAGTTCTTC. As protein: CASSTGSDNEQFF.

The rearrangement joins TRBV5-1 to TRBJ1-2, with D possibly being TRBD1 (5 bases). The CDR3 contains 14 residues. Germline CDR1 is SGHRS and CDR2 is YFSETQ. V was pared by 5 bases and J by 4 bases, with 15 bases between. This CDR3 reads CASSLNAGPYGYTF. CDR3 in DNA: TGCGCCAGCAGTTTAAATGCAGGGCCCTATGGCTACACCTTC.

This clone was found a few times. V usage is TRBV9 and J usage is TRBJ1-5; D is undetermined. V lost 0 bases to trimming and J lost 3 bases, with 7 bases between them. Germline values: CDR1 SGDLS, CDR2 YYNGEE. CDR3 length: 14 residues. CDR3 protein: CASSVDVTNQPQHF. In nucleotides, the CDR3 is TGTGCCAGCAGCGTAGATGTCACCAATCAGCCCCAGCATTTT.

This clone was seen a handful of times. V gene TRBV18 combines with J gene TRBJ2-5; either TRBD1 or TRBD2 may fit D (6 bases each). V was pared by 3 bases and J by 4 bases, with 12 bases between. The CDR3 has 14 residues. CDR1 is KGHSH and CDR2 is LQKENI in the germline V gene. The CDR3 spells CASSPEGGGETQYF. The DNA for the CDR3 is TGTGCCAGCTCACCGGAGGGGGGAGGAGAGACCCAGTACTTC.

CDR3 sequence (DNA): TGTGCCAGCAGCGTAGTCGGGGGACGAGAAGAGACCCAGTACTTC. This sequence encodes CASSVVGGREETQYF. The V and J genes are TRBV9 and TRBJ2-5; tentative D call: TRBD2 (6 bases). With 0 bases removed from V and 3 bases from J, the gap between germline ends came to 12 bases. Germline assignment: CDR1 SGDLS and CDR2 YYNGEE. The CDR3 is 15 amino acids.

The chain is built from TRBV7-2 and TRBJ2-7; TRBD2 might be the D (7 bases). CDR1 and CDR2 (germline): SGHTA, FQGNSA. Trimming pared 6 bases from V and 2 bases from J, leaving 23 bases between. The CDR3 runs to 17 residues. The CDR3 spells CASRPGGRLHSTYEQYF. The CDR3 nucleotides read TGTGCCAGCAGACCGGGGGGCAGACTACATTCAACCTACGAGCAGTACTTC.

The CDR3, as DNA: TGCGCCAGCAGGAGAGACGGTACCTACGAGCAGTACTTC. It translates to CASRRDGTYEQYF. The chain is built from TRBV5-1 and TRBJ2-7, with D hard to call. The germline V gene encodes CDR1 SGHRS and CDR2 YFSETQ. V dropped 5 bases and J dropped 2 bases, with 11 bases sitting between them. The CDR3 has 13 residues.

The rearrangement joins TRBV5-1 to TRBJ1-1; the D gene is possibly TRBD1 (6 bases). V was cut by 0 bases and J by 1 base, with 10 bases left in between. Germline CDR1 and CDR2: SGHRS and YFSETQ. The CDR3 loop spans 15 amino acids. The CDR3 is CASSLEVRGNTEAFF. The CDR3 DNA reads as TGCGCCAGCAGCTTGGAAGTCAGGGGGAACACTGAAGCTTTCTTT.

This rearrangement joins TRBV2 to TRBJ2-3, with D maybe TRBD1 (6 bases). The V gene lost 1 base and the J gene lost 2 bases, with 13 bases spanning the gap. Looked up from germline, CDR1 is SNHLY and CDR2 is FYNNEI. CDR3 length: 16 residues. CDR3 region: CASSEGTTGFTDTQYF. The CDR3 DNA follows: TGTGCCAGCAGTGAAGGAACGACAGGTTTCACAGATACGCAGTATTTT.

This clone turned up a few times. This chain connects TRBV29-1 to TRBJ1-6; 7 bases match TRBD1. Germline V gives CDR1 SQVTM, CDR2 ANQGSEA. Germline trimming cut 2 bases from V and 6 bases from J; bases unmatched to any gene: 16. The CDR3 has 18 amino acids. DNA of the CDR3: TGCAGCGTTGAATTGGGCAGGGACAGACCGATTCGTAATTCACCCCTCCACTTT. This sequence encodes CSVELGRDRPIRNSPLHF. Filled out from reference TRBV29-1 and TRBJ1-6, the complete variable domain reads SAVISQKPSRDICQRGTSLTIQCQVDSQVTMMFWYRQQPGQSLTLIATANQGSEATYESGFVIDKFPISRPNLTFSTLTVSNMSPEDSSIYLCSVELGRDRPIRNSPLHFGNGTRLTVT.

The V and J genes are TRBV19 and TRBJ2-2; TRBD2 aligns across 11 bases. Trimming took 7 bases from V and 6 from J; bases not matched to a gene: 13. The germline gives CDR1 LNHDA, CDR2 SQIVND (reference sequence). The CDR3 length is 17 residues. DNA of the CDR3: TGTGCCAGTACGCTCATACCACTAGCGGGAGCCCCCGGGGAGCTGTTTTTT. The encoded protein is CASTLIPLAGAPGELFF.

The chain employs TRBV18 and TRBJ2-7; 8 bases line up with TRBD2. V dropped 1 base and J dropped 2; count of bases not matched to a gene: 4. The length of the CDR3 is 15 residues. Germline V gives CDR1 KGHSH, CDR2 LQKENI. CDR3 sequence (DNA): TGTGCCAGCTCACCACGGAGCGGGGGAGCCTACGAGCAGTACTTC. It is translated as CASSPRSGGAYEQYF.

The genes are TRBV30 and TRBJ2-7, with D hard to call. Germline CDR1 is GTSNPN and CDR2 is SVGIG (reference sequence). This CDR3 has 8 residues. V was shortened by 7 bases and J by 7 bases, with 5 bases between the two germline ends. The CDR3 loop is CASEEQYF. The CDR3 DNA reads as TGTGCCTCAGAGGAGCAGTACTTC.

This clone was observed once. The CDR3 DNA reads TGTGCCTGGAGTGGCCCCCGGACTAGCGGGGGAAAGAATGAGCAGTTCTTC. It translates to CAWSGPRTSGGKNEQFF. The rearrangement links TRBV30 to TRBJ2-1; 13 bases match TRBD2. Losses at the gene ends were 1 base for V and 7 bases for J; bases not matched to a gene: 10. The V gene's germline CDR1 is GTSNPN and CDR2 SVGIG (reference sequence). CDR3 length: 17 amino acids.

This rearrangement joins TRBV30 to TRBJ1-1, with TRBD1 identical over 7 bases. CDR3 size: 14 residues. Germline V gene lookup returns CDR1 GTSNPN and CDR2 SVGIG (reference sequence). V dropped 0 bases and J dropped 5; count of bases not matched to a gene: 6. CDR3 DNA: TGTGCCTGGAGTGTTGGAGGGGGCCGGACTGAAGCTTTCTTT. Encoded protein: CAWSVGGGRTEAFF.

The chain couples TRBV5-7 to TRBJ1-2; D unresolved. TRBV5-7 is given ORF status, its function remaining uncertain. The CDR3 totals 12 residues. The V gene lost 0 bases and the J gene lost 5 bases, with 5 bases spanning the gap. CDR3 amino acids: CASSLGVYGYTF. CDR3 sequence (DNA): TGTGCCAGCAGCTTGGGGGTTTATGGCTACACCTTC.

The CDR3 sequence is CASSLVANTDTQYF. CDR3 bases: TGTGCCAGCAGCTTAGTGGCGAACACAGATACGCAGTATTTT. The rearrangement uses TRBV7-6 and TRBJ2-3; D is unresolved. CDR3 length: 14 amino acids. CDR1 SGHVS and CDR2 FNYEAQ come from the germline V gene. V lost 1 base and J lost 2, with 7 bases in between.

V and J are TRBV6-5 and TRBJ1-5, with no clear D. Looked up from germline, CDR1 is MNHEY and CDR2 is SVGAGI. Trimming shortened V by 5 bases and J by 11 bases, and 13 bases separated the two germline ends. This CDR3 is 12 amino acids long. The DNA for the CDR3 is TGTGCCAGCAGTCTCGTCGTGGAAGCCCAGCATTTT. Protein sequence: CASSLVVEAQHF.

This clone was observed a few times. The gene calls are TRBV7-2 and TRBJ2-7, with 13 bases that match TRBD2. This CDR3 is 15 amino acids long. The V gene end was trimmed by 4 bases and the J gene end by 3 bases; junction bases not matched to a gene: 3. Germline values: CDR1 SGHTA, CDR2 FQGNSA. The CDR3 protein is CASSSTSGRIYEQYF. The CDR3 region has the DNA TGTGCCAGCAGCTCGACTAGCGGGAGGATCTACGAGCAGTACTTC.

The V and J genes are TRBV4-1 and TRBJ1-2, with D possibly matching TRBD1 (6 bases). The CDR3 spans 17 residues. The germline V gene encodes CDR1 MGHRA and CDR2 YSYEKL. V lost 4 bases to trimming and J lost 4 bases, with 22 bases between them. CDR3 in DNA: TGCGCCAGCAGCCCAGAAGAGATAGGGGGATACCTCTATGGCTACACCTTC. Translation: CASSPEEIGGYLYGYTF.

This clone occurred a few times. CDR3 residues: CASSYTGIDEKLFF. Here the CDR3 DNA reads TGTGCCAGCAGTTACACAGGGATAGACGAAAAACTGTTTTTT. V gene TRBV6-6 combines with J gene TRBJ1-4; D is perhaps TRBD1 (6 bases). CDR1 and CDR2 from the germline V gene are MNHNY and SVGAGI (reference sequence). The V end lost 2 bases, the J end lost 8 bases, and 12 bases lay between the germline ends. The CDR3 runs 14 residues.

Only a few counts were recorded for this clone. Other DNA sequences in this specimen translate into the identical CDR3. This rearrangement joins TRBV4-2 to TRBJ2-3; unclear D gene. Looked up from germline, CDR1 is LGHNA and CDR2 is YNFKEQ. Trimming took 0 bases from V and 6 from J, leaving 7 bases between them. This CDR3 contains 13 residues. The CDR3 protein is CASSQDRTDTQYF. CDR3 DNA: TGTGCCAGCAGCCAAGATAGGACGGATACGCAGTATTTT.

The genes are TRBV13 and TRBJ1-5; D remains ambiguous. Germline lookup yields CDR1 PRHDT and CDR2 FYEKMQ (reference sequence). Between the trimmed V and J ends, which lost 0 bases and 5 bases, there was a span of 8 bases. This CDR3 contains 14 residues. The DNA of the CDR3 is TGTGCCAGCAGCTTAGGCCGGCGGGATCAGCCCCAGCATTTT. This sequence encodes CASSLGRRDQPQHF.

This clone was counted only a few times. The chain couples TRBV7-9 to TRBJ2-7; D is unresolved. The germline V gene has CDR1 SEHNR and CDR2 FQNEAQ (reference sequence). With 5 bases removed from V and 2 bases from J, the gap between germline ends came to 22 bases. This CDR3 is built from 17 residues. CDR3 coding DNA: TGTGCCAGCAGCCCAAAGACCACCTTCTCCTCAACCTACGAGCAGTACTTC. Residues: CASSPKTTFSSTYEQYF.

The chain has TRBV29-1 and TRBJ1-1; D not resolved. The CDR3 spans 13 residues. Germline-derived CDR1 and CDR2 are SQVTM and ANQGSEA. V gave up 3 bases and J gave up 4 bases, with 12 bases separating them. CDR3 coding DNA: TGCAGCGTTGAGGGGTTCCGGGCCACTGAAGCTTTCTTT. It yields the protein CSVEGFRATEAFF.

The chain uses TRBV7-2 and TRBJ2-7, with 7 positions matching TRBD2. The CDR3 is made up of 14 amino acids. In germline, CDR1 is SGHTA, CDR2 FQGNSA. The trim removed 2 bases at V and 1 base at J, leaving 2 bases unmatched. CDR3 residues: CASSLTGGSYEQYF. For the CDR3, the DNA is TGTGCCAGCAGCTTAACGGGGGGTTCCTACGAGCAGTACTTC.

J is TRBJ1-5 and V is TRBV30, with D hard to call. The CDR3 sequence is 15 residues long. V was shortened by 0 bases and J by 1 base, with 10 bases between the two germline ends. The germline V gene has CDR1 GTSNPN and CDR2 SVGIG (reference sequence). In DNA, the CDR3 is TGTGCCTGGAGTGTACCAGGTATGAGCAATCAGCCCCAGCATTTT. This encodes CAWSVPGMSNQPQHF.

This clone has a handful of counts. The chain uses TRBV11-2 and TRBJ1-2; D ambiguous. Germline values: CDR1 SGHAT, CDR2 FQNNGV. This CDR3 spans 12 amino acids. V lost 1 base to trimming and J lost 8 bases, with 8 bases between them. The CDR3 is CASSLGQIGYTF. CDR3 in DNA: TGTGCCAGCAGCTTAGGGCAGATCGGCTACACCTTC. The full variable domain, completed using reference TRBV11-2 and TRBJ1-2, is EAGVAQSPRYKIIEKRQSVAFWCNPISGHATLYWYQQILGQGPKLLIQFQNNGVVDDSQLPKDRFSAERLKGVDSTLKIQPAKLEDSAVYLCASSLGQIGYTFGSGTRLTVV.